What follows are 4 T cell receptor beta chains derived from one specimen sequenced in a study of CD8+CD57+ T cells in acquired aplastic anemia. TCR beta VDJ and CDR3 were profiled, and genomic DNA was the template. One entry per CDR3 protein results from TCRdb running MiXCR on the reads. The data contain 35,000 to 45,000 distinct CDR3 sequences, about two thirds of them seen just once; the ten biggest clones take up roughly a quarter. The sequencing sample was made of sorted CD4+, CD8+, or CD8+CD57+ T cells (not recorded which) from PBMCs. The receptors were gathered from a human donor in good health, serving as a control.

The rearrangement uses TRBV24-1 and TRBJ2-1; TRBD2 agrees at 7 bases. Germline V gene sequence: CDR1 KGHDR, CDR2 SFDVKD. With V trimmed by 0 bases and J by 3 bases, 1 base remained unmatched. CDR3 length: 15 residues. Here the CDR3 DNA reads TGTGCCACCAGTGATTTGCAGCGGGACTACAATGAGCAGTTCTTC. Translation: CATSDLQRDYNEQFF.

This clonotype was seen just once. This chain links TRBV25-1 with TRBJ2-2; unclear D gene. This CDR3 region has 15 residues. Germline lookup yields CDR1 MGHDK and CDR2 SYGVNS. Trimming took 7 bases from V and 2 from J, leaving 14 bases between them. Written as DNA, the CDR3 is TGTGCCAGCATCGCAACAGCCTACAACACCGGGGAGCTGTTTTTT. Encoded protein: CASIATAYNTGELFF.

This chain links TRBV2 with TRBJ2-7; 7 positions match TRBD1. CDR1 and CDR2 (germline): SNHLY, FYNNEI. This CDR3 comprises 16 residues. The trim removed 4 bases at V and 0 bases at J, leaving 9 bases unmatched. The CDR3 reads CASSAYPQGSSYEQYF. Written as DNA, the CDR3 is TGTGCCAGCAGTGCCTACCCACAGGGGAGCTCCTACGAGCAGTACTTC.

In nucleotides, the CDR3 is TGTGCCACCAGCAGAGATCTGACAGGGACGGAAGGCTACACCTTC. This gives the protein CATSRDLTGTEGYTF. This chain connects TRBV15 to TRBJ1-2; 7 positions agree with TRBD1. V lost 0 bases, J lost 8 bases, and 9 bases stayed unmatched. CDR3 size: 15 residues. CDR1 LNHNV and CDR2 YYDKDF come from the germline V gene (reference sequence).